This T cell receptor beta chain was found in a study of a mutant IDH1 vaccine in newly diagnosed glioma. Study-wide background: Before enrollment, the patients had been treated with radiotherapy alone, temozolomide alone, or both together. Most of them had received both. Study-level results: Variations in leading peripheral T cell clonotypes appeared to have no connection with pseudoprogression.

Time point denoted: baseline, week 1 (first vaccination visit). Treatment in this sample: pre-vaccination baseline after standard-of-care therapy. New astrocytomas of WHO grade 3 or 4 that were IDH1-mutant and ATRX-lost were found in the donors. The V and J ends lost 1 base and 3 bases respectively, with 10 bases between them. CDR1 SEHNR and CDR2 FQNEAQ come from the germline V gene (reference sequence). The CDR3 sequence is 15 residues long. There are a few counts of this clone. Its antigen is currently unknown. Some clones are missing from TCRdb's copy, which holds only in-frame ones; the method was immunoSEQ multiplex PCR. The sample records about 46,000 clones, 65% to 80% being singletons.

This sequence joins TRBV7-9 and TRBJ1-5; D unclear. The sequence was collected from a middle-aged woman with glioma. This sample comprised PBMCs, obtained from a glioma patient treated with radiotherapy, temozolomide or both. The CDR3 region has the DNA TGTGCCAGCAGCTTAGGTCTAGGCCTCAATCAGCCCCAGCATTTT. Translating gives CASSLGLGLNQPQHF.